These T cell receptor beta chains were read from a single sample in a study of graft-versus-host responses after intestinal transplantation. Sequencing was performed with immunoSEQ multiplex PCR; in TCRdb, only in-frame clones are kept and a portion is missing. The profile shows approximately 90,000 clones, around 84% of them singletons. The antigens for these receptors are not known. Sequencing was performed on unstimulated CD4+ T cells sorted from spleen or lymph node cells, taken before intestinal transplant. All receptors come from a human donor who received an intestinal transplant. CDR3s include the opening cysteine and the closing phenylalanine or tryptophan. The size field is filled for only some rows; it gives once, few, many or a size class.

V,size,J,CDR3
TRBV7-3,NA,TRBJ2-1,CASSPLAGHNEQFF
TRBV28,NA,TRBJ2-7,CASSLRQGPSYEQYF
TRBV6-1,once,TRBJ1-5,CASSIGGNQPQHF
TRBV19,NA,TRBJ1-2,CASSRVDRDHYGYTF
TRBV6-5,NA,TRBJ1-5,CASSYSPTSNQPQHF
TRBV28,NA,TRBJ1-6,CASSFADNSPLHF
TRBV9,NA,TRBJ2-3,CASSVAGLAGADTQYF
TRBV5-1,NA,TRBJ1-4,CASSPGTVATNEKLFF
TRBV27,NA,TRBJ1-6,CASRPGGEGNSPLHF
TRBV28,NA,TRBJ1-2,CASRHIYRRNYGYTF
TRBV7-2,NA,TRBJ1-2,CASSLVGGSYGYTF
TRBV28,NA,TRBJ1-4,CASSSRGAATNEKLFF
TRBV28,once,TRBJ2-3,CASSLYTDTQYF
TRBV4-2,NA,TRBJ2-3,CASSLLGQSGGAEDTQYF
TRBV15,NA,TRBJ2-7,CATKASGRARDEQYF
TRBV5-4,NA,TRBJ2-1,CASSSGTSGDNEQFF
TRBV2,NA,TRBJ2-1,CASIVDRGPYNEQFF
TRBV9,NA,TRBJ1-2,CASSVPGIYGYTF
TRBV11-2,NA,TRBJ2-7,CASSLWTSGRNEQYF
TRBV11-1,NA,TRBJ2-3,CASSPTGEVIDTQYF
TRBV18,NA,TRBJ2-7,CASSRGLAGEVEQYF
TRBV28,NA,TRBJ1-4,CASRSGGGYEKLFF
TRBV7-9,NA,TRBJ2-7,CASSLVDHYEQYF
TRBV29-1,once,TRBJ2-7,CSVEGGQSISYEQYF
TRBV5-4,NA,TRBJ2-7,CASSSQGGDHEQYF
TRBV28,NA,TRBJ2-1,CASSLPADMYNEQFF
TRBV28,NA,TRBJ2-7,CASSPLRGIYEQYF
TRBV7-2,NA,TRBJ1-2,CASSLDAQRTGEGNTF
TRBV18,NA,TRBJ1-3,CASSPAGANTIYF
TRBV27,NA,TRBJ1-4,CASRTGTRGISEKLFF
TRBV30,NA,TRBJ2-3,CAWSTLAGTLTPYF
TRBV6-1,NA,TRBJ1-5,CASTRGFQPQHF
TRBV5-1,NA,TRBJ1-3,CASNPGSGNTIYF
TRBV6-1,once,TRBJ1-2,CASSATANYGYTF
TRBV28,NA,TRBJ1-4,CASGRDGRKFF
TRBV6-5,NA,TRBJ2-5,CASSLWDRQETQYF
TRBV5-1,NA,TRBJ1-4,CASSIEGTGALNEKLFF
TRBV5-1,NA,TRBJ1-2,CASSRGGTGNYGYTF
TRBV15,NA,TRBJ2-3,CATRARPGADTQYF
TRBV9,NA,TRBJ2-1,CASSPRLYSGGPSSYNEQFF
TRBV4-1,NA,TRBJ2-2,CASSQEIGGANTGELFF
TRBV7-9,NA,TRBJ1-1,CASSSRGPSDTEAFF
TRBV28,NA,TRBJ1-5,CASRRSGGFGNQPQHF
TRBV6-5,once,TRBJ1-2,CASSYSISVHGYTF
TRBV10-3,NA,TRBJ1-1,CATAAATGAFF
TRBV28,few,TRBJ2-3,CASSRWGAGGADTQYF
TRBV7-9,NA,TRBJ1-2,CASSLPKAGQGSYGYTF
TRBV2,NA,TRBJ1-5,CASSGTGGNQPQHF
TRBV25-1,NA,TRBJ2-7,CASSEFGGSIYEQYF
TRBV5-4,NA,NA,CASSPLAGGEQYF
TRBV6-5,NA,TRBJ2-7,CASRGGYEQYF
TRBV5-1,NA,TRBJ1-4,CASSLSGRHHAFEKLFF
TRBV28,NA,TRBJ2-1,CASRLPGLSYNEQFF
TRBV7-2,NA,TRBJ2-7,CASSLQAGGGSIFYEQYF
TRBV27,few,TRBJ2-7,CASRSRQGSSYEQYF
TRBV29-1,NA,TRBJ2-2,CSVVGYDRPNTGELFF
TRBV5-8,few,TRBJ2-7,CASSLARAGEQYF
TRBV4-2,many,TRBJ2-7,CASSQDEAGGSYEQYF
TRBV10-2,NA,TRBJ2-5,CASSGDREETQYF